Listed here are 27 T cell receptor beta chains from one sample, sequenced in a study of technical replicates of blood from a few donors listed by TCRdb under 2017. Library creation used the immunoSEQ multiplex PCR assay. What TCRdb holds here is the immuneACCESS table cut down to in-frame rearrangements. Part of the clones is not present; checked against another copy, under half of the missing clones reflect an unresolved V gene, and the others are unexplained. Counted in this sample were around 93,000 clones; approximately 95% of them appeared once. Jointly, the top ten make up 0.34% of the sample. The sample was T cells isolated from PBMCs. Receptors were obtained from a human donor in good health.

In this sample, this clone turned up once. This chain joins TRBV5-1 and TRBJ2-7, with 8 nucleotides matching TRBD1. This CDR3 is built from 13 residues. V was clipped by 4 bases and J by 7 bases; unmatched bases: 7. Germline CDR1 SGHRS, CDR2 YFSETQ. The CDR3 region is CASSHGQGWEQYF. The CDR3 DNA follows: TGCGCCAGCAGCCACGGACAGGGCTGGGAGCAGTACTTC.

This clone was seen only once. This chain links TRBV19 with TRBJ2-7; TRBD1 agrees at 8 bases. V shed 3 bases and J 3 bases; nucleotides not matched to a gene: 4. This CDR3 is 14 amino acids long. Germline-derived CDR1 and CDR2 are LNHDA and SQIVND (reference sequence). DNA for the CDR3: TGTGCCAGTAGTATTGGGGACAGGCTCTACGAGCAGTACTTC. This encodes CASSIGDRLYEQYF. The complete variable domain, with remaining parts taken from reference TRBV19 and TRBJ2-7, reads DGGITQSPKYLFRKEGQNVTLSCEQNLNHDAMYWYRQDPGQGLRLIYYSQIVNDFQKGDIAEGYSVSREKKESFPLTVTSAQKNPTAFYLCASSIGDRLYEQYFGPGTRLTVT.

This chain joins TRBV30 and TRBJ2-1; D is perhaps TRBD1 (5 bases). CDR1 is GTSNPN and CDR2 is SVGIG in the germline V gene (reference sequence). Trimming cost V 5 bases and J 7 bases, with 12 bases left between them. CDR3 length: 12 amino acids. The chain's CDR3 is CAWQLQVNEQFF. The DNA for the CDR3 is TGTGCCTGGCAGTTACAGGTTAATGAGCAGTTCTTC. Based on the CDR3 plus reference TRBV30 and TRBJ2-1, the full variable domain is SQTIHQWPATLVQPVGSPLSLECTVEGTSNPNLYWYRQAAGRGLQLLFYSVGIGQISSEVPQNLSASRPQDRQFILSSKKLLLSDSGFYLCAWQLQVNEQFFGPGTRLTVL.

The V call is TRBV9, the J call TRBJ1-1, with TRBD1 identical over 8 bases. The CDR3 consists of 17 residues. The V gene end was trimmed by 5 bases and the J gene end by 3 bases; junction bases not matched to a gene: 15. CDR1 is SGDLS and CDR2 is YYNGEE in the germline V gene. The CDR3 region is CASSKSGQGGMHTEAFF. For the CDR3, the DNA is TGTGCCAGCAGTAAATCAGGACAGGGTGGAATGCACACTGAAGCTTTCTTT.

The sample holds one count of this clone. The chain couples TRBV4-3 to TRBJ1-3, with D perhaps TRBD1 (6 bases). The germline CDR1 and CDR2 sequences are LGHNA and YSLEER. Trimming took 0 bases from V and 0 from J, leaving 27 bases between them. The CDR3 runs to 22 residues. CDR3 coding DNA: TGCGCCAGCAGCCAAGAGGGTGGACGGTACAGGGCTTTTCCTCACTCTGGAAACACCATATATTTT. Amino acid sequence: CASSQEGGRYRAFPHSGNTIYF.

DNA of the CDR3: TGTGCCAGTAGCCCGGTCGCCCGGGACAGCCCCTACGAGCAGTACTTC. This encodes CASSPVARDSPYEQYF. This rearrangement joins TRBV19 to TRBJ2-7, with 7 positions matching TRBD1. Germline CDR1 is LNHDA and CDR2 is SQIVND (reference sequence). The ends lost 6 bases at V and 2 bases at J; junction bases unmatched: 13. The CDR3 has 16 residues.

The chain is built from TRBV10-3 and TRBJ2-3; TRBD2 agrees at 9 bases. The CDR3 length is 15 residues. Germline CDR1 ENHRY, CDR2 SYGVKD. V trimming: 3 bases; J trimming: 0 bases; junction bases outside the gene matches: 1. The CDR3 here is CAISDSGRSTDTQYF. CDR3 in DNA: TGTGCCATCAGTGATAGCGGGAGAAGCACAGATACGCAGTATTTT.

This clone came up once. CDR3 nucleotide sequence: TGTGCCAGCAGCGCCCTAGCGGGAGCGGGGGAGACCCAGTACTTC. The encoded protein is CASSALAGAGETQYF. The V and J genes are TRBV9 and TRBJ2-5, with TRBD2 matching over 10 bases. Germline assignment: CDR1 SGDLS and CDR2 YYNGEE. Trimming took 3 bases from V and 5 from J; bases not matched to a gene: 7. CDR3 length equals 15 residues.

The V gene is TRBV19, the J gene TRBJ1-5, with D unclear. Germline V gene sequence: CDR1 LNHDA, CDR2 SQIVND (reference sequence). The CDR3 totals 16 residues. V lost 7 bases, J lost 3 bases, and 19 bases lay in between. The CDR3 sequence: CASIRPKRKSNQPQHF. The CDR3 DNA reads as TGTGCCAGTATAAGGCCAAAGAGGAAGTCCAATCAGCCCCAGCATTTT. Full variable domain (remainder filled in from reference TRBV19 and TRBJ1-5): DGGITQSPKYLFRKEGQNVTLSCEQNLNHDAMYWYRQDPGQGLRLIYYSQIVNDFQKGDIAEGYSVSREKKESFPLTVTSAQKNPTAFYLCASIRPKRKSNQPQHFGDGTRLSIL.

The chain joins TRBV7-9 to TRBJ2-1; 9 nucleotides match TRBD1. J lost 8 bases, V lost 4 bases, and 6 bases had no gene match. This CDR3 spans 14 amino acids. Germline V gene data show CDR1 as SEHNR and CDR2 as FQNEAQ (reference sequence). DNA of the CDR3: TGTGCCAGCAGCTACCCGGGACAGGGAGATGAGCAGTTCTTC. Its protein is CASSYPGQGDEQFF.

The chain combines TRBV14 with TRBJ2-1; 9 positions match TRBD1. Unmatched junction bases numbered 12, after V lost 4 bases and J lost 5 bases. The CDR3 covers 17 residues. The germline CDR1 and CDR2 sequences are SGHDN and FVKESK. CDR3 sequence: CASSLKMIRDRDNEQFF. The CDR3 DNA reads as TGTGCCAGCAGCCTGAAAATGATCCGGGACAGGGACAATGAGCAGTTCTTC.

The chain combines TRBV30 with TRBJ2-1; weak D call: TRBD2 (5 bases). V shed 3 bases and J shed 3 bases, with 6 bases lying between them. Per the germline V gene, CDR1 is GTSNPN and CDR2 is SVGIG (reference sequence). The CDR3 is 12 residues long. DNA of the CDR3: TGTGCCTGGAGCGGGAACTACAATGAGCAGTTCTTC. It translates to CAWSGNYNEQFF. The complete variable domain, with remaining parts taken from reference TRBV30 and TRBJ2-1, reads SQTIHQWPATLVQPVGSPLSLECTVEGTSNPNLYWYRQAAGRGLQLLFYSVGIGQISSEVPQNLSASRPQDRQFILSSKKLLLSDSGFYLCAWSGNYNEQFFGPGTRLTVL.

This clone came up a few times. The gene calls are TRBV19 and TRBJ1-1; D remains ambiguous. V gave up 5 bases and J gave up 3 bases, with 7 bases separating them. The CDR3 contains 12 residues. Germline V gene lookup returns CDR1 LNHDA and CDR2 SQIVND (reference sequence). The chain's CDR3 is CASSPTYTEAFF. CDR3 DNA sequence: TGTGCCAGTAGTCCGACATACACTGAAGCTTTCTTT.

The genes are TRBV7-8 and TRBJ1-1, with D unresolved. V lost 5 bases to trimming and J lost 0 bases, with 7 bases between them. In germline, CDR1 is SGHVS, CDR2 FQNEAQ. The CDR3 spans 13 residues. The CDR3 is CASSREMNTEAFF. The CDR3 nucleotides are TGTGCCAGCAGCAGAGAAATGAACACTGAAGCTTTCTTT.

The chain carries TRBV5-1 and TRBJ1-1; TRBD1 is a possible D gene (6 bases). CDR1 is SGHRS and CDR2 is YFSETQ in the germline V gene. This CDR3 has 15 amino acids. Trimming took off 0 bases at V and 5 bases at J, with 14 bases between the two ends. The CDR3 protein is CASSLASRGQTEAFF. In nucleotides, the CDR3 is TGCGCCAGCAGCTTGGCCTCCAGGGGCCAAACTGAAGCTTTCTTT. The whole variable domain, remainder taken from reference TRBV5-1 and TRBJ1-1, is KAGVTQTPRYLIKTRGQQVTLSCSPISGHRSVSWYQQTPGQGLQFLFEYFSETQRNKGNFPGRFSGRQFSNSRSEMNVSTLELGDSALYLCASSLASRGQTEAFFGQGTRLTVV.

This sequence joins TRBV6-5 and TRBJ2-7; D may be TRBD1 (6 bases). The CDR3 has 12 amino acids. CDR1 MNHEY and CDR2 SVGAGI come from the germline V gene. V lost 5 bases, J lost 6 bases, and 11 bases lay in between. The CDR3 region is CASSTGLREQYF. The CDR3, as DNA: TGTGCCAGCAGTACAGGGTTGCGCGAGCAGTACTTC.

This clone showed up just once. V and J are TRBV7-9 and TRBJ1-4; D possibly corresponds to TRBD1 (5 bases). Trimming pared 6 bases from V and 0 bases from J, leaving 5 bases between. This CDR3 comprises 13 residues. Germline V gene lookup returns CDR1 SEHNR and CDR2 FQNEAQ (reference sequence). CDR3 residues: CASRTATNEKLFF. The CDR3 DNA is TGTGCCAGCAGGACAGCAACTAATGAAAAACTGTTTTTT.

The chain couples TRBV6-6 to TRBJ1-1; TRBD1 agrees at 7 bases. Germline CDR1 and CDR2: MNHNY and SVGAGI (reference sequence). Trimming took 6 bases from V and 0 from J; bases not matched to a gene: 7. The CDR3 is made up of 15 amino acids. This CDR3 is CASRPADRMNTEAFF. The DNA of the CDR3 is TGTGCCAGCAGGCCCGCGGACAGGATGAACACTGAAGCTTTCTTT.

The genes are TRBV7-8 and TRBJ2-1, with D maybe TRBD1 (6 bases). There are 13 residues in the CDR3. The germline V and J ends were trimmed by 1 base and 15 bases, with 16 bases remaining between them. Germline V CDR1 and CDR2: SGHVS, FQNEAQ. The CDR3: CASSLGTGNFRFF. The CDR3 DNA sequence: TGTGCCAGCAGCTTAGGTACAGGGAACTTTCGGTTCTTC.

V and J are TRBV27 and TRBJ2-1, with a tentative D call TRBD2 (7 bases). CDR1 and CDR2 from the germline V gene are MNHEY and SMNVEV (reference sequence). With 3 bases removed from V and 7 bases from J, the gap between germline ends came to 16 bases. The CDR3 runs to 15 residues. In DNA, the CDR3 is TGTGCCAGCAGTTTCCGGGGGGCGGGTAGTAATGAGCAGTTCTTC. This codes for CASSFRGAGSNEQFF.

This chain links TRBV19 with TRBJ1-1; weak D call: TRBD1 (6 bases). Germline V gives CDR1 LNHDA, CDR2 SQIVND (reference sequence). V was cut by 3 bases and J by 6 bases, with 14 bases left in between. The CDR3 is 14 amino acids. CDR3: CASSIAGGMAEAFF. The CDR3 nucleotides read TGTGCCAGTAGTATTGCGGGGGGCATGGCTGAAGCTTTCTTT.

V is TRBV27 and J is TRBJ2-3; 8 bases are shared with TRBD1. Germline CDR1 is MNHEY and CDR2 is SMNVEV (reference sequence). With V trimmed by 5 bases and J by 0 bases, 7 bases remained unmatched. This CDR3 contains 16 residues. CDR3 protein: CASSPNRDRSTDTQYF. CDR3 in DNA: TGTGCCAGCAGTCCTAACCGGGACAGGAGCACAGATACGCAGTATTTT.

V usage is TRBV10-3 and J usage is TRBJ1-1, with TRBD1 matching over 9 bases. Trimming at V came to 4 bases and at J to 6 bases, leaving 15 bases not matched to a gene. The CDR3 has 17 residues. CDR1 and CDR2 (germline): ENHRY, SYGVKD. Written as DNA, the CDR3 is TGTGCCATCAGTGTTAAGAGGGACAGGGTCAGGTTTTCTGAAGCTTTCTTT. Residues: CAISVKRDRVRFSEAFF.

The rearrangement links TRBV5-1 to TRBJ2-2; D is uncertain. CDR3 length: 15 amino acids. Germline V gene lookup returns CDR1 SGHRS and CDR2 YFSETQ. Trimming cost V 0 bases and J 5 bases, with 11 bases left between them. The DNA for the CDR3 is TGCGCCAGCAGCTTGGTATTAGCCGCTACCGGGGAGCTGTTTTTT. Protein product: CASSLVLAATGELFF.

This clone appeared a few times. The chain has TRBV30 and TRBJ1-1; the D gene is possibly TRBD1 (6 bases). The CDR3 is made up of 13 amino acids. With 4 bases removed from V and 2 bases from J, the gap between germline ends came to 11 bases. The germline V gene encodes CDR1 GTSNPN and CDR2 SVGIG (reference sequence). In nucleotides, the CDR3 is TGTGCCTGGACCCCCAGGGGAAACACTGAAGCTTTCTTT. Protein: CAWTPRGNTEAFF.

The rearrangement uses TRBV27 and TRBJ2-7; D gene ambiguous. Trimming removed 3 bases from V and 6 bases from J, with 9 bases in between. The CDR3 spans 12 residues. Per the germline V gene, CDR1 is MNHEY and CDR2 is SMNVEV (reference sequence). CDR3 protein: CASSLEPGEQYF. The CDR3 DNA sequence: TGTGCCAGCAGTTTGGAGCCTGGCGAGCAGTACTTC.

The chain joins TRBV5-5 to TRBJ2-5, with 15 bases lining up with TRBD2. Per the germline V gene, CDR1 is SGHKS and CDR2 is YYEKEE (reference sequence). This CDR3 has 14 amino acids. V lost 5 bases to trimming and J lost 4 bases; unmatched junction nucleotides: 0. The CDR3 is CASRGLAGGETQYF. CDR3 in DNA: TGTGCCAGCAGGGGACTAGCGGGAGGAGAGACCCAGTACTTC.